Sequencing of this TCR beta chain was carried out in a study of T cells in Graves' hyperthyroidism and ophthalmopathy. Study-wide findings and caveats: Most clonotypes that expanded in the thyroid above 0.001 also showed up in blood. For ophthalmopathy, model prediction preceded onset by a median 6.5 months.

Concerning this clonotype: Its target is unknown.

Amplified regions were TCR beta CDR3 sequences from RNA transcripts. The primer set for the first-round RT-PCR of the TCR CDR3 was HTBI. TCRdb fed the multiplex PCR reads into MiXCR, producing one record per CDR3 protein. Here the sample spans around 360,000 distinct CDR3 sequences, over 12% being singletons. Germline V gives CDR1 SNHLY, CDR2 FYNNEI. The CDR3 sequence is 13 residues long. Trimming took 7 bases from V and 2 from J, leaving 11 bases between them. Disease lasting under 3 months, a NOSPECS grade of at least 4, and a Clinical Activity Score of at least 3 were features of the ophthalmopathy patients.

This clonotype was obtained from an older woman with Graves' ophthalmopathy. The gene calls are TRBV2 and TRBJ1-1; D gene unclear. Sequences were obtained from blood. Written as DNA, the CDR3 is TGTGCCAGCACTCAGGAGGGAAACACTGAAGCTTTCTTT. Translation: CASTQEGNTEAFF.